This T cell receptor beta chain was observed in a study of control samples from healthy donors and cancer patients (dated by TCRdb to about 2020). Points on this clone: The antigen it binds to is not known. Nothing much larger sits one base from this clone, and base qualities are not available.

Library creation used the immunoSEQ multiplex PCR assay. Not all clones reach the TCRdb copy of this immuneACCESS table, which keeps in-frame sequences only. Checked studies attribute under half of the gap to unresolved V genes and leave the rest unexplained. A total of under 30,000 clones appear in this sample, 70% to 80% of them only once. Roughly 21% of the sample rests with the top ten. V is reduced by 1 base and J by 6 bases, leaving a spacing of 19 bases between them. Sequences LGHNA (CDR1) and YNFKEQ (CDR2) are obtained from the germline V gene. Reading from cysteine to phenylalanine, the CDR3 counts 16 amino acids. Of all the DNA, just the CDR3 is kept, 48 bases in frame from base 1.

The receptor was isolated from a man in his sixties with head and neck cancer. What was sequenced was PBMCs. The rearrangement joined TRBV4-2 to TRBJ2-7; TRBD2 is a possible D gene, resting on 6 matching bases. CDR3 loop: CASSQGTHQDYSEQYF. The nucleotide sequence reads TGTGCCAGCAGCCAAGGGACCCACCAGGACTACTCCGAGCAGTACTTC.